The 26 T cell receptor beta chains below were found in one sample sequenced in a study of T cell responses to AZD1222 COVID-19 vaccine. Sequencing used immunoSEQ multiplex PCR; TCRdb keeps in-frame clones, though not all of them. The data contain 120,000 to 150,000 clones, roughly 87% of them singletons. The input for sequencing was peripheral blood, taken 28 days after the second dose of the MenACWY control vaccine. The source of these receptors is an adult who received the MenACWY meningococcal vaccine as a control.

The chain links TRBV6-5 to TRBJ1-2; 7 nucleotides agree with TRBD1. Germline V lookup: CDR1 MNHEY, CDR2 SVGAGI. CDR3 length: 13 residues. The ends lost 5 bases at V and 8 bases at J; junction bases unmatched: 8. CDR3 nucleotide sequence: TGTGCCAGCAGTAATATACAGGGGAGAGGCTACACCTTC. Its translation: CASSNIQGRGYTF.

V usage is TRBV2 and J usage is TRBJ1-2, with D maybe TRBD1 (5 bases). The germline V gene has CDR1 SNHLY and CDR2 FYNNEI. CDR3 length equals 17 residues. V gave up 6 bases and J gave up 4 bases, with 24 bases separating them. The DNA for the CDR3 is TGTGCCAGCAGGGATATTGGGGCCGGAGGGGTTGTCTATGGCTACACCTTC. This encodes CASRDIGAGGVVYGYTF.

CDR3 sequence reads: CASSLVENYGYTF. In DNA, the CDR3 is TGTGCCAGTAGCCTCGTCGAGAATTATGGCTACACCTTC. The J gene is TRBJ1-2, the V gene TRBV19; D remains ambiguous. Trimming shortened V by 6 bases and J by 5 bases, and 13 bases separated the two germline ends. The CDR3 loop spans 13 amino acids. Germline V gives CDR1 LNHDA, CDR2 SQIVND (reference sequence).

In its sample, this clone was seen once. V is TRBV6-2 or TRBV6-3 and J is TRBJ2-7, with D maybe TRBD2 (5 bases). This CDR3 spans 14 amino acids. Trimming pared 2 bases from V and 0 bases from J, leaving 8 bases between. Germline assignment: CDR1 MNHEY and CDR2 SVGEGT. This CDR3 reads CASSYPGNSYEQYF. CDR3 nucleotide sequence: TGTGCCAGCAGTTACCCGGGAAACTCCTACGAGCAGTACTTC.

This clone was seen a handful of times. The CDR3 DNA follows: TGCGCCAGCAGCCAAGATCCTAGCCGAGGAGATACGCAGTATTTT. Amino acid sequence: CASSQDPSRGDTQYF. The chain combines TRBV4-3 with TRBJ2-3; TRBD2 is a possible D gene (5 bases). Trimming removed 0 bases from V and 5 bases from J, with 12 bases in between. The CDR3 runs to 15 residues. Germline V gene data show CDR1 as LGHNA and CDR2 as YSLEER.

The chain links TRBV28 to TRBJ1-2; 8 bases are a match to TRBD1. Germline V gene lookup returns CDR1 MDHEN and CDR2 SYDVKM. The V segment lost 4 bases and the J segment 5 bases; nucleotides outside the gene matches: 6. This CDR3 is 14 amino acids long. The DNA of the CDR3 is TGTGCCAGCAGTTATCAGGGGGCTCTATATGGCTACACCTTC. Residues: CASSYQGALYGYTF.

J is TRBJ2-7 and V is TRBV28; the D gene is possibly TRBD1 (6 bases). The CDR3 extends over 16 amino acids. CDR1 MDHEN and CDR2 SYDVKM come from the germline V gene. Trimming shortened V by 5 bases and J by 7 bases, and 24 bases separated the two germline ends. In DNA, the CDR3 is TGTGCCAGCAGTCGGGGTGGGGTCTCTTTAAGGGGGGAGCAGTACTTC. Residues: CASSRGGVSLRGEQYF.

This clone was seen once. The CDR3 region is CASSLIQGPSYNEQFF. The DNA for the CDR3 is TGTGCCAGCAGCTTAATTCAGGGGCCCTCCTACAATGAGCAGTTCTTC. The chain employs TRBV11-3 and TRBJ2-1; D may be TRBD1 (6 bases). CDR1 and CDR2 (germline): SGHNT, YENEEA. The CDR3 is 16 residues long. Between the trimmed V and J ends, which lost 2 bases and 0 bases, there was a span of 11 bases.

The gene calls are TRBV27 and TRBJ1-6; possibly TRBD1 for D (5 bases). CDR1 and CDR2 (germline): MNHEY, SMNVEV (reference sequence). Between the trimmed V and J ends, which lost 4 bases and 5 bases, there was a span of 6 bases. The CDR3 has 13 residues. DNA for the CDR3: TGTGCCAGCAGTTCACAGGATAATTCACCCCTCCACTTT. Protein sequence: CASSSQDNSPLHF.

This chain links TRBV5-1 with TRBJ1-2; D gene uncertain. V was trimmed by 6 bases and J by 2 bases, leaving 14 bases between them. CDR1 and CDR2 (germline): SGHRS, YFSETQ. This CDR3 has 14 amino acids. The CDR3 region has the DNA TGCGCCAGCACCGACGGACCCTCAAACTATGGCTACACCTTC. Translation: CASTDGPSNYGYTF.

The genes are TRBV28 and TRBJ2-2, with D perhaps TRBD1 (5 bases). The germline gives CDR1 MDHEN, CDR2 SYDVKM. Between the trimmed V and J ends, which lost 5 bases and 7 bases, there was a span of 14 bases. This CDR3 is built from 14 residues. The CDR3 nucleotides are TGTGCCAGCAGTGAATCCCAGGGCGGCGGGGAGCTGTTTTTT. This encodes CASSESQGGGELFF.

The genes are TRBV19 and TRBJ1-5; D unresolved. Deletions cut 1 base from V and 4 bases from J, with 8 bases between. The germline gives CDR1 LNHDA, CDR2 SQIVND (reference sequence). The CDR3 is 14 residues long. DNA for the CDR3: TGTGCCAGTAGTATAGGGGCAGCGAATCAGCCCCAGCATTTT. Protein sequence: CASSIGAANQPQHF.

This CDR3 is CASSQDRGGYTF. The CDR3 nucleotides are TGTGCCAGCAGCCAAGATCGGGGAGGCTACACCTTC. The J gene is TRBJ1-2, the V gene TRBV3-1 (or the pseudogene TRBV3-2); unclear D gene. Trimming cost V 0 bases and J 8 bases, with 7 bases left between them. The CDR3 runs to 12 residues. CDR1 and CDR2 (germline): LGHDT, YNNKEL (reference sequence).

J is TRBJ2-4 and V is TRBV21-1; the table's D call, TRBD2, has no DNA check behind it. TRBV21-1 is a pseudogene. CDR3 length equals 12 residues. CDR3 sequence reads: CASRDSGYIQYF. DNA of the CDR3: TGTGCCAGCAGGGACTCCGGCTACATTCAGTACTTC.

This clone has just a few counts. The V gene is TRBV5-1, the J gene TRBJ1-1, with TRBD1 matching over 7 bases. Germline V CDR1 and CDR2: SGHRS, YFSETQ. This CDR3 comprises 14 residues. Trimming at V came to 4 bases and at J to 0 bases, leaving 3 bases not matched to a gene. The DNA for the CDR3 is TGCGCCAGCAGCCGGGACAGTATGAACACTGAAGCTTTCTTT. It specifies CASSRDSMNTEAFF.

The chain carries TRBV25-1 and TRBJ2-2, with TRBD1 identical over 8 bases. The CDR3 spans 16 residues. Germline CDR1 MGHDK, CDR2 SYGVNS. V lost 3 bases to trimming and J lost 3 bases; unmatched junction nucleotides: 6. CDR3 in amino acids: CASSDQAGGYTGELFF. The DNA of the CDR3 is TGTGCCAGCAGTGACCAGGCAGGGGGCTACACCGGGGAGCTGTTTTTT. Filled out from reference TRBV25-1 and TRBJ2-2, the complete variable domain reads EADIYQTPRYLVIGTGKKITLECSQTMGHDKMYWYQQDPGMELHLIHYSYGVNSTEKGDLSSESTVSRIRTEHFPLTLESARPSHTSQYLCASSDQAGGYTGELFFGEGSRLTVL.

This chain uses TRBV6-5 with TRBJ1-6; D perhaps matches TRBD1 (5 bases). V gave up 7 bases and J gave up 8 bases, with 9 bases separating them. CDR1 is MNHEY and CDR2 is SVGAGI in the germline V gene. The length of the CDR3 is 12 residues. CDR3 in amino acids: CASMGEYSPLHF. In DNA, the CDR3 is TGTGCCAGCATGGGGGAATATTCACCCCTCCACTTT.

The chain joins TRBV5-1 to TRBJ2-1, with 12 bases lining up with TRBD2. V lost 0 bases and J lost 9; bases outside the gene matches: 7. Germline CDR1 SGHRS, CDR2 YFSETQ. This CDR3 has 16 amino acids. In DNA, the CDR3 is TGCGCCAGCAGCTTGGTATCTAGCGGGAGGGCCGGTGAGCAGTTCTTC. Amino acid sequence: CASSLVSSGRAGEQFF. The full variable domain, completed using reference TRBV5-1 and TRBJ2-1, is KAGVTQTPRYLIKTRGQQVTLSCSPISGHRSVSWYQQTPGQGLQFLFEYFSETQRNKGNFPGRFSGRQFSNSRSEMNVSTLELGDSALYLCASSLVSSGRAGEQFFGPGTRLTVL.

The chain combines TRBV6-5 with TRBJ2-1; 7 bases agree with TRBD1. J lost 6 bases, V lost 4 bases, and 9 bases had no gene match. The CDR3 length is 15 residues. Germline CDR1 and CDR2: MNHEY and SVGAGI. CDR3 DNA: TGTGCCAGCAGTTCTCTGACAGGGATTGGCAATGAGCAGTTCTTC. It encodes CASSSLTGIGNEQFF.

This chain joins TRBV3-1 (or the pseudogene TRBV3-2) and TRBJ1-6, with TRBD1 as a possible D gene (6 bases). CDR3 length equals 16 residues. V was shortened by 6 bases and J by 7 bases, with 19 bases between the two germline ends. From germline, CDR1 is LGHDT and CDR2 YNNKEL (reference sequence). The CDR3 DNA sequence: TGTGCCAGCAGTCCCAGTAGCACAGGGTACAATTCACCCCTCCACTTT. Translated, it gives CASSPSSTGYNSPLHF.

J is TRBJ1-5 and V is TRBV6-5; tentative D call: TRBD1 (6 bases). Germline lookup yields CDR1 MNHEY and CDR2 SVGAGI. This CDR3 has 14 residues. Trimming removed 2 bases from V and 6 bases from J, with 11 bases in between. The CDR3 coding sequence is TGTGCCAGCAGTTACCGCCAAGGGGGTCAGCCCCAGCATTTT. Translated: CASSYRQGGQPQHF.

The genes are TRBV6-5 and TRBJ2-7; TRBD1 matches 9 bases. Germline V lookup: CDR1 MNHEY, CDR2 SVGAGI. After removal of 5 bases from V and 5 bases from J, the junction contained 10 bases not matched to a gene. This CDR3 is 15 amino acids long. The chain's CDR3 is CASSLSGTGINEQYF. The DNA of the CDR3 is TGTGCCAGCAGTCTGTCCGGGACAGGGATTAACGAGCAGTACTTC.

The sample holds a few counts of this clone. CDR3 coding DNA: TGCAGTGCTAATGAGGAGGGCGCGGACTATGGCTACACCTTC. As protein: CSANEEGADYGYTF. The rearrangement links TRBV20-1 to TRBJ1-2; D ambiguous. The germline CDR1 and CDR2 sequences are DFQATT and SNEGSKA (reference sequence). The length of the CDR3 is 14 residues. With 4 bases removed from V and 3 bases from J, the gap between germline ends came to 15 bases.

The V call is TRBV9, the J call TRBJ2-1, with 11 bases lining up with TRBD2. CDR3 length: 18 residues. Germline assignment: CDR1 SGDLS and CDR2 YYNGEE. Trimming at V came to 0 bases and at J to 7 bases, leaving 12 bases not matched to a gene. The CDR3 loop reads CASSVAPIAGGPGNEQFF. In DNA, the CDR3 is TGTGCCAGCAGCGTAGCCCCCATAGCGGGAGGGCCGGGTAATGAGCAGTTCTTC. The full variable domain, its missing parts supplied by reference TRBV9 and TRBJ2-1, is DSGVTQTPKHLITATGQRVTLRCSPRSGDLSVYWYQQSLDQGLQFLIQYYNGEERAKGNILERFSAQQFPDLHSELNLSSLELGDSALYFCASSVAPIAGGPGNEQFFGPGTRLTVL.

This clone has a single count. The CDR3 is CASSNRLPTNEKLFF. CDR3 DNA: TGTGCCAGCAGCAATCGGCTCCCAACTAATGAAAAACTGTTTTTT. V usage is TRBV28 and J usage is TRBJ1-4; D call uncertain. Germline CDR1 is MDHEN and CDR2 is SYDVKM. Trimming left V 6 bases short and J 0 bases short, with 11 bases between. The CDR3 is 15 residues long.

The rearrangement joins TRBV28 to TRBJ2-1, with 13 positions matching TRBD2. The ends lost 3 bases at V and 0 bases at J; junction bases unmatched: 8. The CDR3 consists of 19 residues. Germline CDR1 reads MDHEN; CDR2 reads SYDVKM. The CDR3 region is CASSFWTSGSSSSYNEQFF. The CDR3 DNA sequence: TGTGCCAGCAGTTTTTGGACTAGCGGGAGTTCTAGCTCCTACAATGAGCAGTTCTTC. The variable domain in full, with the rest retrieved from reference TRBV28 and TRBJ2-1, is DVKVTQSSRYLVKRTGEKVFLECVQDMDHENMFWYRQDPGLGLRLIYFSYDVKMKEKGDIPEGYSVSREKKERFSLILESASTNQTSMYLCASSFWTSGSSSSYNEQFFGPGTRLTVL.